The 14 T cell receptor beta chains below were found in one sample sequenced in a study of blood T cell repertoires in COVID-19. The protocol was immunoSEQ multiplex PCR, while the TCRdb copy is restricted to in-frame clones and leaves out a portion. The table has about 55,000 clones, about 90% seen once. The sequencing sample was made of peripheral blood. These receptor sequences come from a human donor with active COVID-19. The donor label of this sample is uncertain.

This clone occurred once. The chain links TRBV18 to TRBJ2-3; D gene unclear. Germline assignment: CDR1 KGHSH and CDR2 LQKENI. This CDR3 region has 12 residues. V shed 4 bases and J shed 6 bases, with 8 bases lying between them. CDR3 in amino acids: CASSRSQDTQYF. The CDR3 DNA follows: TGTGCCAGCTCACGATCCCAGGATACGCAGTATTTT.

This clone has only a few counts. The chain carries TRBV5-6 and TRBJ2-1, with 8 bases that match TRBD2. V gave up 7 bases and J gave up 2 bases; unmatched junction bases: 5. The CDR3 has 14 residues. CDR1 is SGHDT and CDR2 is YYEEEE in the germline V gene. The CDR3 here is CASPRGVAYNEQFF. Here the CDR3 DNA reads TGTGCCAGCCCGCGGGGGGTGGCCTACAATGAGCAGTTCTTC.

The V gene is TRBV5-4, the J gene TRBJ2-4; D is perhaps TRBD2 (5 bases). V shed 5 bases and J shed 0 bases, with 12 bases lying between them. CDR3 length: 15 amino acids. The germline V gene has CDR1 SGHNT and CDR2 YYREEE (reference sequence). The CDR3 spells CASSYGGLAKNIQYF. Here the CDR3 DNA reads TGTGCCAGCAGTTACGGCGGACTAGCCAAAAACATTCAGTACTTC.

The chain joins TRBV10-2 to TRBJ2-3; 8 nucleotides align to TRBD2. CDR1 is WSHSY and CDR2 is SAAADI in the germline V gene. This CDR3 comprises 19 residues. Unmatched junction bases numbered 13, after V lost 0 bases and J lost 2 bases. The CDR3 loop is CASSESSPDSGANTDTQYF. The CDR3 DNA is TGCGCCAGCAGTGAGTCGAGTCCTGATAGCGGGGCTAACACAGATACGCAGTATTTT.

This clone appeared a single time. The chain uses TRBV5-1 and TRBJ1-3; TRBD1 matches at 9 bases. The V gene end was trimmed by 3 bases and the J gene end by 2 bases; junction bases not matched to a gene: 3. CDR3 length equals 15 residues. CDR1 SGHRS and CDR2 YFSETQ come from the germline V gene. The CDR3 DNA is TGCGCCAGCAGCTATGACAGGGGGACTGGAAACACCATATATTTT. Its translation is CASSYDRGTGNTIYF.

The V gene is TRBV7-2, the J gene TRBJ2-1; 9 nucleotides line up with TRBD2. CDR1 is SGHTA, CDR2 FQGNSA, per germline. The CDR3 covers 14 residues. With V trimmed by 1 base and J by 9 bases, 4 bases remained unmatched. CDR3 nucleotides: TGTGCCAGCAGCTTAGAGGGACTAGCCACTGAGCAGTTCTTC. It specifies CASSLEGLATEQFF.

CDR3 sequence reads: CASSSAGRLGYTF. The CDR3 bases are TGCGCCAGCAGCTCCGCAGGGCGTTTAGGCTACACCTTC. The chain joins TRBV5-1 to TRBJ1-2; the D gene is possibly TRBD1 (5 bases). Trimming left V 3 bases short and J 8 bases short, with 14 bases between. The germline gives CDR1 SGHRS, CDR2 YFSETQ. The CDR3 has 13 amino acids.

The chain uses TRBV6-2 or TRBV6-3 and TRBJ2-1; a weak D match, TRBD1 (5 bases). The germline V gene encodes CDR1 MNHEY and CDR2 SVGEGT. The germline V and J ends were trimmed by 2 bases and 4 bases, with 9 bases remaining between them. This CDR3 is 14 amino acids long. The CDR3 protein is CASSYAQGYNEQFF. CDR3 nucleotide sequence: TGTGCCAGCAGTTACGCCCAGGGTTACAATGAGCAGTTCTTC.

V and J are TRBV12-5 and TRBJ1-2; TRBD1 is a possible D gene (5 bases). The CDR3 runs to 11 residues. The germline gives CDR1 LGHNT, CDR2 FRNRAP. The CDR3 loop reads CAIAAGKGYTF. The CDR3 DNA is TGTGCAATAGCGGCAGGGAAAGGCTACACCTTC.

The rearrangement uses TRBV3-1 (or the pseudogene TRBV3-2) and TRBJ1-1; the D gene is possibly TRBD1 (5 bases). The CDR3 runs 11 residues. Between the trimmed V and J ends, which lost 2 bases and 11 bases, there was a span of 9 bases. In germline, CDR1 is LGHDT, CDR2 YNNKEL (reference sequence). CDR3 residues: CASSQNRGAFF. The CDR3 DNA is TGTGCCAGCAGCCAAAATAGGGGTGCTTTCTTT.

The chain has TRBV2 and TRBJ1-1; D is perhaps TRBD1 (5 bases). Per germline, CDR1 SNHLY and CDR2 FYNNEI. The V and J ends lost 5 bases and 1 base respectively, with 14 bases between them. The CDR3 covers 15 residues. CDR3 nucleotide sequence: TGTGCCAGCAGTTACCTTAATACAGGGAACACTGAAGCTTTCTTT. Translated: CASSYLNTGNTEAFF.

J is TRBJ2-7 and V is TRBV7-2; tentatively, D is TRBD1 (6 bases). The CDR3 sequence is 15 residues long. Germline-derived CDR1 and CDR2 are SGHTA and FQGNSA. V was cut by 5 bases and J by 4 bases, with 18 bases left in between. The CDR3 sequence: CASSTRGGQNYEQYF. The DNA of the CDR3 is TGTGCCAGCAGCACCCGGGGCGGACAGAATTACGAGCAGTACTTC. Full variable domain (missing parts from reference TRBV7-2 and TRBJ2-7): GAGVSQSPSNKVTEKGKDVELRCDPISGHTALYWYRQSLGQGLEFLIYFQGNSAPDKSGLPSDRFSAERTGGSVSTLTIQRTQQEDSAVYLCASSTRGGQNYEQYFGPGTRLTVT.

CDR3 amino acids: CASGPGGEQFF. CDR3 nucleotide sequence: TGTGCCAGCGGACCGGGGGGTGAGCAGTTCTTC. The gene calls are TRBV3-1 (or the pseudogene TRBV3-2) and TRBJ2-1; 7 nucleotides line up with TRBD2. The V segment lost 8 bases and the J segment 9 bases; nucleotides outside the gene matches: 4. The CDR3 totals 11 residues. Germline CDR1 and CDR2: LGHDT and YNNKEL (reference sequence).

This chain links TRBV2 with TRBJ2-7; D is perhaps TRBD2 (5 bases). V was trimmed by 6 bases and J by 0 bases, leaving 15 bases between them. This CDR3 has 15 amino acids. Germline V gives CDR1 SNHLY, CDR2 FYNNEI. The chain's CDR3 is CASSRTGQVSYEQYF. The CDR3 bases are TGTGCCAGCAGCCGGACTGGGCAGGTCTCCTACGAGCAGTACTTC.